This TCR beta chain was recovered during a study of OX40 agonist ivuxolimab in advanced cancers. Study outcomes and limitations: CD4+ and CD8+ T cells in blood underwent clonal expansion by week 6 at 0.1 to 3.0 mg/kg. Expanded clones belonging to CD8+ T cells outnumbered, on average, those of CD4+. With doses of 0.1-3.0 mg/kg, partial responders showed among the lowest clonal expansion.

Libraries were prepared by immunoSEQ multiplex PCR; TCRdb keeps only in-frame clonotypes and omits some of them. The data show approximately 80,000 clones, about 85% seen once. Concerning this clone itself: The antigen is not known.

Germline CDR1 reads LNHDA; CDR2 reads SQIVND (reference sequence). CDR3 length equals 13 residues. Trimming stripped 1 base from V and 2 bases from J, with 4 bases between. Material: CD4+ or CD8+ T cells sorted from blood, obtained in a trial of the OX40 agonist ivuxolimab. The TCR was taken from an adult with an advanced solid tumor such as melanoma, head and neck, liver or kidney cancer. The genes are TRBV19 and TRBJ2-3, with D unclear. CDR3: CASSIGDTDTQYF. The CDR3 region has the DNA TGTGCCAGTAGTATAGGGGACACAGATACGCAGTATTTT.